The 11 T cell receptor beta chains below all came from one sample that was sequenced in a study of technical replicates of blood from a handful of donors. The repertoire was sequenced with immunoSEQ multiplex PCR; TCRdb's copy has only in-frame clones and lacks some. The sample has tens of thousands of clones; approximately 95% are singletons. The sample comprised T cells isolated from PBMCs. The receptors derive from a human donor in good health.

V gene TRBV10-1 combines with J gene TRBJ2-7; 7 bases are shared with TRBD2. Germline CDR1 is WNHNN and CDR2 is SYGVQD (reference sequence). The CDR3 is made up of 15 amino acids. V trimming: 0 bases; J trimming: 3 bases; junction bases outside the gene matches: 5. The CDR3 reads CASSESASGYYEQYF. The CDR3 DNA sequence: TGCGCCAGCAGTGAGTCAGCTAGCGGATACTACGAGCAGTACTTC.

The chain recombines TRBV5-6 with TRBJ1-3; 7 bases match TRBD1. With 2 bases clipped from V and 4 bases from J, the junction kept 6 bases outside the gene matches. Germline assignment: CDR1 SGHDT and CDR2 YYEEEE. The CDR3 has 15 residues. The CDR3 DNA is TGTGCCAGCAGCTTTTACCGGACAGGAGGAAACACCATATATTTT. Residues: CASSFYRTGGNTIYF.

Here the CDR3 reads CASSEKPGQRTGHYGYTF. The DNA for the CDR3 is TGTGCCAGCAGTGAAAAACCGGGACAGCGGACGGGGCACTATGGCTACACCTTC. The genes are TRBV6-4 and TRBJ1-2; 7 positions match TRBD1. The CDR3 runs 18 residues. V trimming: 3 bases; J trimming: 3 bases; junction bases outside the gene matches: 16. In germline, CDR1 is MRHNA, CDR2 SNTAGT.

The CDR3 DNA follows: TGTGCCAGCAGCCCCATAGCGGATACGATAACAGATACGCAGTATTTT. Protein product: CASSPIADTITDTQYF. The chain has TRBV14 and TRBJ2-3, with a possible D match to TRBD2 (6 bases). The CDR3 is 16 amino acids. Germline lookup yields CDR1 SGHDN and CDR2 FVKESK. Trimming cost V 4 bases and J 3 bases, with 17 bases left between them. Full variable domain (outside the CDR3, taken from reference TRBV14 and TRBJ2-3): EAGVTQFPSHSVIEKGQTVTLRCDPISGHDNLYWYRRVMGKEIKFLLHFVKESKQDESGMPNNRFLAERTGGTYSTLKVQPAELEDSGVYFCASSPIADTITDTQYFGPGTRLTVL.

This sequence joins TRBV6-5 and TRBJ2-3; the match to TRBD2 covers 11 bases. The V segment lost 6 bases and the J segment 1 base; nucleotides outside the gene matches: 3. The germline gives CDR1 MNHEY, CDR2 SVGAGI. The CDR3 is 15 residues long. CDR3 loop: CASRSGLAGTDTQYF. CDR3 bases: TGTGCCAGCAGATCGGGACTAGCGGGCACAGATACGCAGTATTTT.

This chain connects TRBV2 to TRBJ1-1; TRBD1 aligns across 7 bases. V dropped 7 bases and J dropped 7; count of bases not matched to a gene: 3. Germline V CDR1 and CDR2: SNHLY, FYNNEI. The CDR3 has 11 residues. CDR3 nucleotide sequence: TGTGCCAGCAAGGACAGGCTTGAAGCTTTCTTT. Its translation is CASKDRLEAFF.

This chain links TRBV29-1 with TRBJ2-1; TRBD1 aligns across 7 bases. Per germline, CDR1 SQVTM and CDR2 ANQGSEA. The trim removed 4 bases at V and 4 bases at J, leaving 7 bases unmatched. The CDR3 extends over 14 amino acids. Written as DNA, the CDR3 is TGCAGCGTTGGAACCGGGACAGATTACAATGAGCAGTTCTTC. It encodes CSVGTGTDYNEQFF.

The sample holds one count of this clone. This chain links TRBV5-1 with TRBJ1-2; possibly TRBD1 for D (5 bases). With 5 bases removed from V and 4 bases from J, the gap between germline ends came to 12 bases. The CDR3 extends over 13 amino acids. Germline CDR1 and CDR2: SGHRS and YFSETQ. CDR3 in amino acids: CASRPLDSYGYTF. The CDR3 DNA sequence: TGCGCCAGCAGACCCCTTGACAGCTATGGCTACACCTTC.

This clone appeared a single time. The rearrangement joins TRBV5-1 to TRBJ1-4; maybe TRBD1 (5 bases). The CDR3 has 13 residues. Trimming took off 2 bases at V and 8 bases at J, with 10 bases between the two ends. Germline CDR1 is SGHRS and CDR2 is YFSETQ. CDR3 in DNA: TGCGCCAGCAGCTTCTACCCAGGGGAAAAACTGTTTTTT. Translation gives CASSFYPGEKLFF. Full variable domain (missing parts from reference TRBV5-1 and TRBJ1-4): KAGVTQTPRYLIKTRGQQVTLSCSPISGHRSVSWYQQTPGQGLQFLFEYFSETQRNKGNFPGRFSGRQFSNSRSEMNVSTLELGDSALYLCASSFYPGEKLFFGSGTQLSVL.

This chain uses TRBV7-9 with TRBJ2-5; D not certain. Germline CDR1 SEHNR, CDR2 FQNEAQ (reference sequence). V gave up 2 bases and J gave up 5 bases, with 6 bases separating them. The CDR3 consists of 12 residues. CDR3 in DNA: TGTGCCAGCAGCTTAAGCACGGAGACCCAGTACTTC. Residues: CASSLSTETQYF.

J is TRBJ1-4 and V is TRBV4-1; D uncertain. The V gene lost 2 bases and the J gene lost 10 bases, with 17 bases spanning the gap. CDR1 and CDR2 from the germline V gene are MGHRA and YSYEKL. This CDR3 has 15 amino acids. The CDR3 coding sequence is TGCGCCAGCAGCCAACTTTCCGGGAGTCTGGGAAAACTGTTTTTT. This encodes CASSQLSGSLGKLFF.